This section outlines one T cell receptor beta chain sequence together with its context. Its antigen is not identified. Treg sorting used a CD4+CD25+CD127-/low gate. The study, taken as a whole, reports: The TCR gene usage of tumor memory CD4+ T cells clustered together with blood and lymph node memory CD4+ cells and with lymph node naive CD4+ cells. Tumor Tregs overlapped most with tumor, then blood, naive CD4+ cells.

Semi-nested PCR with Nested Universal Primer A followed constant-region reverse priming of full-length variable regions. MiXCR, run by TCRdb on the 5' RACE reads, gives a single entry per CDR3 protein. This sample has fewer than 50,000 distinct CDR3 sequences, with around a fifth found just once. The sample taken for sequencing was Tregs sorted from a lymph node. The clonotype was recovered from a female donor with breast cancer.

As DNA, the CDR3 is TGTGCCAGCAGCCTACATGGGACTAGCGGGACCTACAATGAGCAGTTCTTC. This gives the protein CASSLHGTSGTYNEQFF. This chain links TRBV3-1 with TRBJ2-1; 13 nucleotides line up with TRBD2. The CDR3 totals 17 residues. The V gene's germline CDR1 is LGHDT and CDR2 YNNKEL (reference sequence). The V gene end was trimmed by 4 bases and the J gene end by 2 bases; junction bases not matched to a gene: 5.